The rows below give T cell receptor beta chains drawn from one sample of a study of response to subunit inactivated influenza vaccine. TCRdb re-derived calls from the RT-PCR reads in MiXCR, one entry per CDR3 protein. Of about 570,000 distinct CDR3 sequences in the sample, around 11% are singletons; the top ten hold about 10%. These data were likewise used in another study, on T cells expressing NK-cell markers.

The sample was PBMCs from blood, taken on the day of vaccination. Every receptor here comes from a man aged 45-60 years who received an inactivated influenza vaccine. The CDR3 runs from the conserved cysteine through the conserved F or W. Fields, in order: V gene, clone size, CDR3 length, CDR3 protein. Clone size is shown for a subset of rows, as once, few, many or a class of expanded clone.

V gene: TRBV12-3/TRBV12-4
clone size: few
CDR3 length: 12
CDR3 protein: CASSFPQGGYTF

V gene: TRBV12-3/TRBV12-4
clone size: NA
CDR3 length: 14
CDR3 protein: CASSTGTRAGELFF

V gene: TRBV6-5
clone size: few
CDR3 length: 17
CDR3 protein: CASSYLIRFTGANVLTF

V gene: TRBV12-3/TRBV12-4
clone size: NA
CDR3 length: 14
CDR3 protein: CASSLGGGAYEQFF

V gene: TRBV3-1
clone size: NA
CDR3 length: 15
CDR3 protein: CASTVGTSGRYEQYF

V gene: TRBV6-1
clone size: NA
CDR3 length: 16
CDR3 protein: CASSDLGGKGNQPQHF

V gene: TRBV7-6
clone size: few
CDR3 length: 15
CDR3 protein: CASSPKRQGADTQYF

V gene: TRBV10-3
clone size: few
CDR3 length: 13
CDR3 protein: CAISERGDNEQFF

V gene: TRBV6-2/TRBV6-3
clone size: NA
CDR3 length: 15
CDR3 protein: CASSKGDRYLEKLFF

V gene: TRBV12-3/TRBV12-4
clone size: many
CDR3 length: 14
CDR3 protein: CASSLRGPYNEQFF